This T cell receptor beta chain originates from a study of human T cells and chemical hapten exposure. Losses at the gene ends were 1 base for V and 2 bases for J; bases not matched to a gene: 15. The CDR3 is made up of 19 amino acids. CDR1 KGHSH and CDR2 LQKENI come from the germline V gene. This clonotype has only a few counts. Via MiXCR, TCRdb re-called the RACE reads, giving one row per CDR3 protein. This sample has roughly 24,000 distinct CDR3 sequences; 8% to 10% occur once, and the top ten carry about 7%. Indicated time point: patch test 2, 6 weeks after DPC sensitization. Treatment of the sample: therapeutic diphenylcyclopropenone sensitization with weekly scalp DPC. Extraction of total RNA was performed on unfractionated whole blood.

This chain connects TRBV18 to TRBJ2-3; TRBD2 matches 7 bases. The sequences come from whole blood, collected in connection with sensitization to the hapten diphenylcyclopropenone (DPC). This TCR was sampled from a man aged 30-40 years with alopecia areata. Some clones in this sample may be carry-over from other donors' samples. Written as DNA, the CDR3 is TGTGCCAGCTCACCACTTGTGGGGACTACCTTTTCTGACACAGATACGCAGTATTTT. Translating it yields CASSPLVGTTFSDTDTQYF.